This passage covers 7 T cell receptor beta chains from one sample sequenced in a study of PD-1 blockade in classical Hodgkin lymphoma. Time point given: cycle 4 day 1 (C4D1), after five to seven weeks of nivolumab. There was relapse after autologous stem cell transplantation in every patient, and there was variation in brentuximab vedotin exposure. Sequencing used immunoSEQ multiplex PCR; TCRdb keeps in-frame clones, though not all of them. The table lists 90,000 to 100,000 clones, over 75% of them singletons. This material consisted of peripheral blood mononuclear cells (PBMCs), taken before the fourth cycle of nivolumab. The source of these receptors is a human donor with classical Hodgkin lymphoma.

The chain has TRBV2 and TRBJ2-2; D call uncertain. The V gene lost 6 bases and the J gene lost 2 bases, with 4 bases spanning the gap. The CDR3 spans 12 residues. CDR1 SNHLY and CDR2 FYNNEI come from the germline V gene. This chain's CDR3 is CASRGNTGELFF. The CDR3 DNA reads as TGTGCCAGCAGAGGTAACACCGGGGAGCTGTTTTTT.

The V gene is TRBV28, the J gene TRBJ1-1, with D unclear. Per germline, CDR1 MDHEN and CDR2 SYDVKM. The CDR3 loop spans 14 amino acids. V lost 4 bases and J lost 4, with 13 bases in between. The DNA for the CDR3 is TGTGCCAGCAGTTCCCCAGGAGGGAGCACTGAAGCTTTCTTT. This encodes CASSSPGGSTEAFF.

The J gene is TRBJ2-1, the V gene TRBV7-9, with 8 bases that match TRBD1. The CDR3 spans 14 residues. The V gene's germline CDR1 is SEHNR and CDR2 FQNEAQ (reference sequence). After removal of 5 bases from V and 7 bases from J, the junction contained 7 bases not matched to a gene. The CDR3 sequence: CASSTRQGHNEQFF. DNA for the CDR3: TGTGCCAGCAGCACCCGACAGGGGCATAATGAGCAGTTCTTC.

The chain carries TRBV7-3 and TRBJ2-2; 12 positions match TRBD1. CDR3 length equals 16 residues. V gave up 5 bases and J gave up 5 bases; unmatched junction bases: 6. CDR1 SGHTA and CDR2 FQGTGA come from the germline V gene. CDR3 in DNA: TGTGCCAGCAGCGTTGGGACAGGGGGCCAAACCGGGGAGCTGTTTTTT. Translating it yields CASSVGTGGQTGELFF.

The chain has TRBV25-1 and TRBJ2-4; 10 bases agree with TRBD2. In germline, CDR1 is MGHDK, CDR2 SYGVNS. The V segment lost 4 bases and the J segment 8 bases; nucleotides outside the gene matches: 5. The length of the CDR3 is 14 residues. CDR3 region: CASSVSSGGDIQYF. CDR3 bases: TGTGCCAGCAGTGTCTCTAGCGGGGGTGACATTCAGTACTTC.

The gene calls are TRBV18 and TRBJ2-7; perhaps TRBD1 as D (6 bases). The V gene lost 3 bases and the J gene lost 6 bases, with 15 bases spanning the gap. This CDR3 has 14 residues. Germline CDR1 reads KGHSH; CDR2 reads LQKENI. The CDR3: CASSPVGASGEQYF. CDR3 nucleotide sequence: TGTGCCAGCTCACCTGTGGGGGCGTCGGGCGAGCAGTACTTC.

This chain links TRBV5-1 with TRBJ2-7, with unresolved D. V was trimmed by 2 bases and J by 3 bases, leaving 15 bases between them. This CDR3 has 15 amino acids. The germline gives CDR1 SGHRS, CDR2 YFSETQ. The CDR3 DNA reads TGCGCCAGCAGCTTCTCGGGTCGTACATTCTACGAGCAGTACTTC. Translating it yields CASSFSGRTFYEQYF.